The present T cell receptor (beta chain) was sequenced within a study of T cells in Graves' hyperthyroidism and ophthalmopathy. This CDR3 region has 16 residues. V lost 7 bases to trimming and J lost 4 bases, with 19 bases between them. CDR1 and CDR2 from the germline V gene are LNHDA and SQIVND (reference sequence). The CDR3 regions of TCR beta were amplified from RNA transcripts. Primed by the HTBI set, a first-round RT-PCR was run on the TCR CDR3. TCRdb re-derived calls from the multiplex PCR reads in MiXCR, one entry per CDR3 protein. The sample holds approximately 430,000 distinct CDR3 sequences; 14% to 15% are singletons and the top ten take around 13%. Uncontrolled infections, other autoimmune diseases, pregnancy or lactation led to exclusion of patients. This clonotype was observed a handful of times.

This receptor was obtained from a man aged 18 to 29 with Graves' ophthalmopathy. The chain couples TRBV19 to TRBJ2-2; D is possibly TRBD1 or TRBD2 (7 bases each). The sequenced sample was blood. Here the CDR3 reads CASNRRGGLGTGELFF. The CDR3 nucleotides read TGTGCCAGTAACCGCAGGGGGGGGCTAGGCACCGGGGAGCTGTTTTTT.